The next 15 T cell receptor beta chains were all read from a single sample in a study of yellow fever vaccine responses in identical twins. Using its own MiXCR run on the RT-PCR reads, TCRdb lists one record per CDR3 protein. This sample carries around 5,800 distinct CDR3 sequences, 50% to 75% of them seen once, and the ten largest clones take about 4%. The source was T cells from blood (PBMCs), unsorted or a sorted subset (not recorded which), collected before or after yellow fever vaccination (not recorded which). These receptors all come from a woman under 30 who received the yellow fever vaccine.

The chain joins TRBV20-1 to TRBJ2-1, with 10 bases lining up with TRBD2. The V and J ends lost 2 bases and 10 bases, in that order; junction bases with no gene match: 5. CDR1 is DFQATT and CDR2 is SNEGSKA in the germline V gene (reference sequence). The CDR3 has 13 amino acids. DNA of the CDR3: TGCAGTGCTAGACTAGCGGGAGTGGTAGAGCAGTTCTTC. This gives the protein CSARLAGVVEQFF.

CDR3: CASSGGQGALQPLHF. In nucleotides, the CDR3 is TGTGCCAGCAGCGGAGGACAGGGGGCCTTACAGCCCCTCCACTTT. The chain recombines TRBV2 with TRBJ1-6; 11 bases are a match to TRBD1. There are 15 residues in the CDR3. J lost 13 bases, V lost 6 bases, and 11 bases had no gene match. CDR1 and CDR2 (germline): SNHLY, FYNNEI.

The chain carries TRBV9 and TRBJ2-1, with a tentative D call TRBD2 (6 bases). Germline lookup yields CDR1 SGDLS and CDR2 YYNGEE. Deletions cut 3 bases from V and 5 bases from J, with 9 bases between. The length of the CDR3 is 13 residues. The chain's CDR3 is CASSGGGNNEQFF. The DNA of the CDR3 is TGTGCCAGCAGCGGTGGAGGGAACAATGAGCAGTTCTTC.

The chain is built from TRBV4-3 and TRBJ2-1; 13 nucleotides match TRBD2. This CDR3 comprises 17 residues. Germline V gives CDR1 LGHNA, CDR2 YSLEER. J gave up 7 bases and V 0 bases, and 6 bases lay outside the gene matches. This chain's CDR3 is CASSQDTSGRGENEQFF. Here the CDR3 DNA reads TGCGCCAGCAGCCAAGATACTAGCGGGAGGGGAGAGAATGAGCAGTTCTTC.

This clonotype was recorded a few times. The chain carries TRBV7-3 and TRBJ2-6; D may correspond to TRBD1 or TRBD2 (6 bases each). In germline, CDR1 is SGHTA, CDR2 FQGTGA. The CDR3 length is 18 residues. Trimming shortened V by 2 bases and J by 0 bases, and 14 bases separated the two germline ends. As DNA, the CDR3 is TGTGCCAGCAGCTTAGTCGGGGGACAAAACTCTGGGGCCAACGTCCTGACTTTC. Amino acid sequence: CASSLVGGQNSGANVLTF.

This chain connects TRBV18 to TRBJ2-5, with 7 bases matching TRBD2. The CDR3 spans 15 residues. Germline-derived CDR1 and CDR2 are KGHSH and LQKENI. The J segment lost 2 bases and the V segment lost 0 bases, leaving 3 bases of the junction unmatched. The CDR3 nucleotides read TGTGCCAGCTCACCACCGGGAGGGCGTCAAGAGACCCAGTACTTC. Encoded protein: CASSPPGGRQETQYF. The full variable domain, with the rest looked up from reference TRBV18 and TRBJ2-5, is NAGVMQNPRHLVRRRGQEARLRCSPMKGHSHVYWYRQLPEEGLKFMVYLQKENIIDESGMPKERFSAEFPKEGPSILRIQQVVRGDSAAYFCASSPPGGRQETQYFGPGTRLLVL.

CDR3 DNA sequence: TGTGCCAGCAGTTTTGTGTTCCGGGAAAGCCACGAGCAGTACTTC. Its translation is CASSFVFRESHEQYF. This rearrangement joins TRBV12-3 or TRBV12-4 to TRBJ2-7; a weak D match, TRBD2 (5 bases). The CDR3 contains 15 residues. V lost 3 bases and J 5 bases, leaving 17 bases between the germline ends.

The rearrangement joins TRBV29-1 to TRBJ1-1, with D possibly TRBD1 on 5 matching bases. There are 14 residues in the CDR3. Germline V gene lookup returns CDR1 SQVTM and CDR2 ANQGSEA. Between the trimmed V and J ends, which lost 5 bases and 0 bases, there was a span of 13 bases. CDR3 sequence: CSVQGGNLNTEAFF. The CDR3 DNA follows: TGCAGCGTTCAGGGCGGGAATTTGAACACTGAAGCTTTCTTT.

V usage is TRBV28 and J usage is TRBJ2-2; unclear D gene. CDR3 length: 12 residues. The germline V and J ends were trimmed by 2 bases and 7 bases, with 5 bases remaining between them. CDR1 and CDR2 (germline): MDHEN, SYDVKM. CDR3 in amino acids: CASSLVLGELFF. DNA of the CDR3: TGTGCCAGCAGTTTAGTCCTCGGGGAGCTGTTTTTT.

V and J are TRBV18 and TRBJ2-7; 8 positions agree with TRBD1. The germline V gene has CDR1 KGHSH and CDR2 LQKENI. The CDR3 loop spans 13 amino acids. Trimming removed 0 bases from V and 5 bases from J; junction bases left unmatched: 0. As DNA, the CDR3 is TGTGCCAGCTCACCACCGACAGGGGACGAGCAGTACTTC. It specifies CASSPPTGDEQYF. The complete variable domain, with remaining parts taken from reference TRBV18 and TRBJ2-7, reads NAGVMQNPRHLVRRRGQEARLRCSPMKGHSHVYWYRQLPEEGLKFMVYLQKENIIDESGMPKERFSAEFPKEGPSILRIQQVVRGDSAAYFCASSPPTGDEQYFGPGTRLTVT.

This chain links TRBV28 with TRBJ2-2, with D possibly being TRBD1 (6 bases). Per the germline V gene, CDR1 is MDHEN and CDR2 is SYDVKM. V lost 9 bases and J lost 5, with 16 bases in between. The CDR3 length is 14 residues. In DNA, the CDR3 is TGTGCCAGTGTCGGGACACTCGAGACCGGGGAGCTGTTTTTT. Its translation is CASVGTLETGELFF.

This clonotype was seen only a few times. The CDR3 DNA reads as TGTGCCATCAGGGGTGCAGATCAGCCCCAGCATTTT. Translating it yields CAIRGADQPQHF. The chain combines TRBV10-3 with TRBJ1-5; D call uncertain. The CDR3 sequence is 12 residues long. Germline V CDR1 and CDR2: ENHRY, SYGVKD. Trimming left V 6 bases short and J 5 bases short, with 8 bases between.

This chain joins TRBV29-1 and TRBJ2-3; no firm D call. Between the trimmed V and J ends, which lost 5 bases and 2 bases, there was a span of 8 bases. CDR1 is SQVTM, CDR2 ANQGSEA, per germline. The CDR3 has 12 residues. CDR3 in DNA: TGCAGCGTTCTTTCCGACACAGATACGCAGTATTTT. Translation: CSVLSDTDTQYF.

The rearrangement uses TRBV30 and TRBJ1-1; D possibly corresponds to TRBD1 (6 bases). V lost 2 bases, J lost 0 bases, and 10 bases lay in between. Germline-derived CDR1 and CDR2 are GTSNPN and SVGIG (reference sequence). The CDR3 covers 14 residues. The CDR3 DNA is TGTGCCTGGAGTCCAACAGGGATGAACACTGAAGCTTTCTTT. Translated, it gives CAWSPTGMNTEAFF.

V usage is TRBV9 and J usage is TRBJ1-1; 8 bases agree with TRBD1. The V segment lost 4 bases and the J segment 0 bases; nucleotides outside the gene matches: 2. This CDR3 has 14 amino acids. Germline loops: CDR1 SGDLS, CDR2 YYNGEE. The CDR3 nucleotides are TGTGCCAGCAGCAAGACAGGGGTGAACACTGAAGCTTTCTTT. Protein product: CASSKTGVNTEAFF.